The clone carrying this T cell receptor (beta chain) was seen at least ten times. Its antigen is not identified. The record originates from a study of CD8 T cells in ankylosing spondylitis. TCRdb called the 5' RACE reads again in MiXCR, with one record for every CDR3 protein. The table includes 50,000 to 60,000 distinct CDR3 sequences, approximately 7% detected once. Notes on the study in general: Past studies reported some motif variants in reactive arthritis synovial fluid and blood.

The ends were cut back, 0 bases at V and 8 bases at J, with 22 bases in the middle. The CDR3 sequence is 17 residues long. CDR1 is LNHNV and CDR2 is YYDKDF in the germline V gene (reference sequence). Sequencing was done on a sample of blood, either unsorted or a sorted T cell fraction (not recorded which). The V and J genes are TRBV15 and TRBJ1-2, with TRBD1 as a possible D gene (6 bases). This TCR came from a female donor with ankylosing spondylitis or in good health (not recorded which). CDR3 in amino acids: CATSRDLEAGAFEGYTF. The CDR3 bases are TGTGCCACCAGCAGAGATCTTGAGGCAGGGGCGTTCGAAGGCTACACCTTC.